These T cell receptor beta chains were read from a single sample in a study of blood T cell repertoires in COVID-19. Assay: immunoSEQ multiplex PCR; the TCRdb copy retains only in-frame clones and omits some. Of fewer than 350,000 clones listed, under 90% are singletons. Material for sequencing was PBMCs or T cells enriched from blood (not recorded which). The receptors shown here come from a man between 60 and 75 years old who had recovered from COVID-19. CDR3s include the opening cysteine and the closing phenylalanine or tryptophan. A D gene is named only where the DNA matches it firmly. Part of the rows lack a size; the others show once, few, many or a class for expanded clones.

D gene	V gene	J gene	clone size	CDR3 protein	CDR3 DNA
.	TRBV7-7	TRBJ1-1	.	CASSLVQGTEAFF	TGTGCTAGCAGCTTAGTCCAGGGAACTGAAGCTTTCTTT
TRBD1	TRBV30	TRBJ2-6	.	CAWATGAGANVLTF	TGTGCCTGGGCGACAGGGGCTGGGGCCAACGTCCTGACTTTC
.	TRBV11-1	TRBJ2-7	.	CASSPRPGLNYEQYF	TGTGCCAGCAGCCCGAGACCGGGACTGAACTACGAGCAGTACTTC
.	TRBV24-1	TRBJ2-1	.	CATSDYSYNEQFF	TGTGCCACCAGTGACTACAGCTACAATGAGCAGTTCTTC
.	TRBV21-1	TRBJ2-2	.	CASRFIWSGDTGELFF	TGTGCCAGCCGCTTTATTTGGTCAGGTGACACCGGGGAGCTGTTTTTT
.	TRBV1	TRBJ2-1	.	CTSSQDEATEQFF	TGCACCAGCAGCCAAGATGAGGCGACTGAGCAGTTCTTC
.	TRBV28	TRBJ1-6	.	CASSPGSRHNSPLHF	TGTGCCAGCAGTCCCGGGTCCCGGCATAATTCACCCCTCCACTTT
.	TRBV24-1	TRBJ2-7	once	CATSDQGSPSYEQYF	TGTGCCACCAGTGATCAGGGGTCCCCGTCCTACGAGCAGTACTTC
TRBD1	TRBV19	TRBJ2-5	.	CASSRPGQGQETQYF	TGTGCCAGTAGTCGGCCCGGACAGGGGCAGGAGACCCAGTACTTC
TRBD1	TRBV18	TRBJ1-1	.	CASSPGTGGNTEAFF	TGTGCCAGCTCCCCAGGGACAGGCGGGAACACTGAAGCTTTCTTT
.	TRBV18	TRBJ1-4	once	CASFTRTTATNEKLFF	TGTGCCAGCTTCACAAGGACAACTGCAACTAATGAAAAACTGTTTTTT
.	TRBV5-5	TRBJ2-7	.	CASSFETAPFSYEQYF	TGTGCCAGCAGCTTCGAGACAGCACCTTTTTCCTACGAGCAGTACTTC
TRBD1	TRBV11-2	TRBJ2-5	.	CASSLGAGTGGRETQYF	TGTGCCAGCAGCTTAGGGGCTGGGACAGGGGGTAGAGAGACCCAGTACTTC
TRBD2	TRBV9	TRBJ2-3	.	CASSLSGRAADTQYF	TGTGCCAGCAGCTTAAGCGGGAGGGCCGCAGATACGCAGTATTTT
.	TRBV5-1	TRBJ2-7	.	CASTQAGLYEQYF	TGCGCCAGCACCCAAGCGGGCCTATACGAGCAGTACTTC
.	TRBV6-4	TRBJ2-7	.	CASSYNYGQGYEQYF	TGTGCCAGCAGCTACAACTATGGACAAGGCTACGAGCAGTACTTC
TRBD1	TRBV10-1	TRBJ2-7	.	CAHRDRNYYEQYF	TGCGCCCACCGGGACAGGAATTACTACGAGCAGTACTTC
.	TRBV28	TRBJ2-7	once	CASTLAYEQYF	TGTGCCAGCACCCTCGCCTACGAGCAGTACTTC
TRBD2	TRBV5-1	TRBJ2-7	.	CASSLEGVAGVNEQYF	TGCGCCAGCAGCTTGGAGGGGGTAGCGGGAGTCAACGAGCAGTACTTC
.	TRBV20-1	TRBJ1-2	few	CSASIYGYTF	TGCAGTGCTAGTATATATGGCTACACCTTC
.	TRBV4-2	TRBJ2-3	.	CASSLQSPTDTQYF	TGTGCCAGCAGCTTACAGAGCCCCACAGATACGCAGTATTTT
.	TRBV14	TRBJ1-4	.	CASSLAIATNEKLFF	TGTGCCAGCAGCCTTGCTATTGCAACTAATGAAAAACTGTTTTTT
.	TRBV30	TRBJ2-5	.	CAWSVGGRLGETQYF	TGTGCCTGGAGTGTTGGAGGGAGGCTCGGGGAGACCCAGTACTTC
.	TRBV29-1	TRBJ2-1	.	CSGAGAGVQNEQFF	TGCAGCGGCGCGGGGGCGGGAGTCCAGAATGAGCAGTTCTTC
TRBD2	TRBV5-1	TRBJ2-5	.	CASSRRVSGRGNQETQYF	TGCGCCAGCAGTAGGAGGGTGAGCGGGAGAGGGAACCAAGAGACCCAGTACTTC
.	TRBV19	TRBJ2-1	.	CASSTPWSSYNEQFF	TGTGCCAGTAGCACCCCTTGGAGCTCCTACAATGAGCAGTTCTTC
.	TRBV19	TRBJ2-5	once	CASRTRGLETQYF	TGTGCCAGTAGAACCAGGGGTTTGGAGACCCAGTACTTC
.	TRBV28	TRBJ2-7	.	CASSSVVLNEQYF	TGTGCCAGCAGTTCGGTTGTCTTGAACGAGCAGTACTTC
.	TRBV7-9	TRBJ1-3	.	CASSPTGSGNTIYF	TGTGCCAGCAGCCCTACAGGGTCGGGAAACACCATATATTTT